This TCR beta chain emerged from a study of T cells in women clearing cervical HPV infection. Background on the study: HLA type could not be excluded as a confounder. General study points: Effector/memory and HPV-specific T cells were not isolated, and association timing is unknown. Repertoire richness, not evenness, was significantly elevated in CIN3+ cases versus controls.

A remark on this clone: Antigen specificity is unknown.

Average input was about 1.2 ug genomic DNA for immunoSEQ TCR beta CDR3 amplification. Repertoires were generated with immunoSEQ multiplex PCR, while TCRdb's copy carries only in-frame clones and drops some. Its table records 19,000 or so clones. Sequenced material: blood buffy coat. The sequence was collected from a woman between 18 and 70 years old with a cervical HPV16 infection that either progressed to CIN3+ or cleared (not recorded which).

Incomplete CDR3 DNA: TGTGCCAGCAGCCCCCAATTGACAGGGCCTAATGAAAAA. It specifies CASSPQLTGPNEK. The whole CDR3 reads CASSPQLTGPNEKLFF. The chain uses TRBV28 and TRBJ1-4; TRBD1 aligns across 7 bases. The read ends 3 residues shy of where the CDR3 ends; the end is completed using the germline J gene. The CDR3 runs to 16 residues. Germline V gene sequence: CDR1 MDHEN, CDR2 SYDVKM. Germline trimming cut 6 bases from V and 3 bases from J; bases unmatched to any gene: 10.